Listed below are T cell receptor beta chains from one sample, sequenced in a study of a mutant IDH1 vaccine in newly diagnosed glioma. Antigens of these TCRs are unknown. TCRdb's copy holds only in-frame clones and misses some; the assay was immunoSEQ multiplex PCR. The sample consists of 55,000 to 65,000 clones, about 85% of them appearing once. The source material was PBMCs, sampled from a glioma patient whose treatment included an IDH1 peptide vaccine. The source of these receptors is a man aged 25-40 years with glioma. The CDR3 runs from the conserved cysteine through the conserved F or W. Fields, in order: V gene, J gene, D gene, clone size, CDR3 protein, CDR3 DNA. The D gene is left open where the match is weak. A clone size is listed for some rows: how often the clone was seen (once, few, many), or a class if it is expanded.

V gene: TRBV7-2
J gene: TRBJ2-7
D gene: TRBD1
clone size: -
CDR3 protein: CASSFGGTGVNEQYF
CDR3 DNA: TGTGCCAGCAGCTTTGGCGGGACAGGGGTTAACGAGCAGTACTTC

V gene: TRBV6-5
J gene: TRBJ2-2
D gene: -
clone size: few
CDR3 protein: CASSSNTGELFF
CDR3 DNA: TGTGCCAGCAGTTCGAACACCGGGGAGCTGTTTTTT

V gene: TRBV5-6
J gene: TRBJ1-2
D gene: TRBD1
clone size: -
CDR3 protein: CASSLIERGPYGYTF
CDR3 DNA: TGTGCCAGCAGCTTGATTGAGAGGGGGCCCTATGGCTACACCTTC

V gene: TRBV27
J gene: TRBJ2-3
D gene: -
clone size: -
CDR3 protein: CASSLSAGVRITDTQYF
CDR3 DNA: TGTGCCAGCAGTTTAAGTGCAGGGGTAAGGATCACAGATACGCAGTATTTT

V gene: TRBV7-8
J gene: TRBJ1-6
D gene: TRBD1
clone size: -
CDR3 protein: CASSSSRRGHNSPLHF
CDR3 DNA: TGTGCCAGCAGTTCATCCAGGAGGGGGCATAATTCACCCCTCCACTTT

V gene: TRBV7-2
J gene: TRBJ2-5
D gene: -
clone size: -
CDR3 protein: CASSRYREETQYF
CDR3 DNA: TGTGCCAGCAGCCGTTACAGGGAAGAGACCCAGTACTTC

V gene: TRBV15
J gene: TRBJ1-1
D gene: -
clone size: large
CDR3 protein: CATSRDPRDTYLMNTEAFF
CDR3 DNA: TGTGCCACCAGCAGAGATCCCCGGGACACCTATTTAATGAACACTGAAGCTTTCTTT

V gene: TRBV9
J gene: TRBJ2-1
D gene: TRBD1
clone size: -
CDR3 protein: CASSEPGTGVINEQFF
CDR3 DNA: TGTGCCAGCAGCGAACCCGGGACAGGGGTTATCAATGAGCAGTTCTTC

V gene: TRBV6-1
J gene: TRBJ1-1
D gene: TRBD1
clone size: few
CDR3 protein: CASSDPGGVRTEAFF
CDR3 DNA: TGTGCCAGCAGTGATCCAGGGGGCGTAAGGACTGAAGCTTTCTTT

V gene: TRBV2
J gene: TRBJ1-1
D gene: -
clone size: -
CDR3 protein: CASTKDGPDTEAFF
CDR3 DNA: TGTGCCAGCACTAAGGACGGCCCGGACACTGAAGCTTTCTTT

V gene: TRBV28
J gene: TRBJ1-4
D gene: -
clone size: -
CDR3 protein: CASSRGGSQNEKLFF
CDR3 DNA: TGTGCCAGCAGCCGGGGGGGCAGCCAAAATGAAAAACTGTTTTTT

V gene: TRBV25-1
J gene: TRBJ2-7
D gene: -
clone size: -
CDR3 protein: CASSEVYEQYF
CDR3 DNA: TGTGCCAGCAGTGAGGTCTACGAGCAGTACTTC

V gene: TRBV6-6
J gene: TRBJ1-5
D gene: -
clone size: -
CDR3 protein: CASSKGTGPQHF
CDR3 DNA: TGTGCCAGCAGTAAAGGGACCGGGCCCCAGCATTTT

V gene: TRBV5-4
J gene: TRBJ2-7
D gene: -
clone size: -
CDR3 protein: CASSTWEGYGTQEQYF
CDR3 DNA: TGTGCCAGCAGCACATGGGAGGGGTATGGGACACAAGAGCAGTACTTC

V gene: TRBV7-9
J gene: TRBJ1-6
D gene: TRBD1
clone size: -
CDR3 protein: CASSPRTGPLSGNSPLHF
CDR3 DNA: TGTGCCAGCAGCCCCAGGACAGGTCCTCTTTCGGGTAATTCACCCCTCCACTTT

V gene: TRBV5-1
J gene: TRBJ2-1
D gene: -
clone size: -
CDR3 protein: CASSLGLGGRLRSYNEQFF
CDR3 DNA: TGCGCCAGCAGCTTGGGACTAGGGGGTCGATTGAGGTCCTACAATGAGCAGTTCTTC

V gene: TRBV18
J gene: TRBJ2-3
D gene: TRBD2
clone size: -
CDR3 protein: CASSPLPGLATDTQYF
CDR3 DNA: TGTGCCAGCTCACCTTTACCGGGACTAGCCACAGATACGCAGTATTTT

V gene: TRBV14
J gene: TRBJ2-1
D gene: -
clone size: few
CDR3 protein: CASSPITGILYNEQFF
CDR3 DNA: TGTGCCAGCAGTCCGATAACAGGGATCCTCTACAATGAGCAGTTCTTC

V gene: TRBV7-8
J gene: TRBJ1-6
D gene: -
clone size: -
CDR3 protein: CASSQTPRSSYNSPLHF
CDR3 DNA: TGTGCCAGCAGCCAGACGCCCAGGAGCTCCTATAATTCACCCCTCCACTTT

V gene: TRBV29-1
J gene: TRBJ2-2
D gene: -
clone size: -
CDR3 protein: CSVSTTGFTGELFF
CDR3 DNA: TGCAGCGTCAGCACCACAGGGTTTACCGGGGAGCTGTTTTTT

V gene: TRBV7-8
J gene: TRBJ1-2
D gene: -
clone size: -
CDR3 protein: CASSLTAGRGYTF
CDR3 DNA: TGTGCCAGCAGCTTAACGGCTGGCCGGGGCTACACCTTC

V gene: TRBV19
J gene: TRBJ2-1
D gene: -
clone size: -
CDR3 protein: CASSIIGGGYYTYNEQFF
CDR3 DNA: TGTGCCAGTAGTATCATCGGCGGGGGCTACTATACCTACAATGAGCAGTTCTTC

V gene: TRBV9
J gene: TRBJ2-5
D gene: -
clone size: -
CDR3 protein: CASSARQTDQETQYF
CDR3 DNA: TGTGCCAGCAGCGCTCGCCAGACGGATCAAGAGACCCAGTACTTC

V gene: TRBV5-8
J gene: TRBJ2-7
D gene: TRBD1
clone size: -
CDR3 protein: CASRPGGTGSYEQYF
CDR3 DNA: TGTGCCAGCAGGCCCGGCGGGACAGGGTCCTACGAGCAGTACTTC

V gene: TRBV4-1
J gene: TRBJ1-2
D gene: -
clone size: -
CDR3 protein: CASSQSTDGYTF
CDR3 DNA: TGCGCCAGCAGCCAGTCGACAGACGGCTACACCTTC

V gene: TRBV2
J gene: TRBJ1-6
D gene: -
clone size: -
CDR3 protein: CASSVLTDNSPLHF
CDR3 DNA: TGTGCCAGCAGTGTATTGACAGATAATTCACCCCTCCACTTT

V gene: TRBV4-1
J gene: TRBJ1-3
D gene: TRBD1
clone size: -
CDR3 protein: CASSKGTAGNTIYF
CDR3 DNA: TGCGCCAGCAGCAAGGGGACAGCTGGAAACACCATATATTTT

V gene: TRBV7-6
J gene: TRBJ2-7
D gene: -
clone size: -
CDR3 protein: CASSSDTSTYEQYF
CDR3 DNA: TGTGCCAGCAGCTCCGACACGTCGACCTACGAGCAGTACTTC

V gene: TRBV14
J gene: TRBJ1-2
D gene: TRBD1
clone size: -
CDR3 protein: CASSPRGTGNYGYTF
CDR3 DNA: TGTGCCAGCAGCCCCCGCGGGACAGGGAACTATGGCTACACCTTC

V gene: TRBV2
J gene: TRBJ1-1
D gene: -
clone size: -
CDR3 protein: CARGRAGASNTEAFF
CDR3 DNA: TGTGCCAGAGGCCGCGCAGGGGCATCGAACACTGAAGCTTTCTTT